The clone carrying this T cell receptor (beta chain) was seen once. In the original analysis: Amplified reference gene primers provided the basis for estimating nucleated cell counts. Profiling relied on immunoSEQ multiplex PCR, and the TCRdb table lists in-frame clones only, not all of them. From that table come the V and J calls and clone size; the DNA was used to work out D and trimming. The sample holds 350,000 to 550,000 clones, roughly nine tenths seen once. This CDR3 is 16 amino acids long. Trimming left V 9 bases short and J 7 bases short, with 25 bases between. CDR1 SEHNR and CDR2 FQNEAQ come from the germline V gene (reference sequence). The sample is drawn from a study of blood T cell repertoires in COVID-19. Background on the study: The analysed material was cDNA or gDNA that came from T cells, B-cell-depleted T cells, or PBMCs.

The source is a man between 25 and 39 years old who had recovered from COVID-19. Sequenced sample: PBMCs or T cells enriched from blood (not recorded which). The chain employs TRBV7-9 and TRBJ2-1, with D possibly being TRBD2 (6 bases). The CDR3 sequence: CASSSLGAGYRNEQFF. The DNA of the CDR3 is TGTGCCAGTAGCAGCTTAGGTGCGGGATATCGAAATGAGCAGTTCTTC.